This T cell receptor beta chain was sequenced during a study of early T cells in non-severe SARS-CoV-2 infection. From the 5' RACE reads, TCRdb called clonotypes with MiXCR, one entry per CDR3 protein. The repertoire holds roughly 70,000 distinct CDR3 sequences, with around 13% as singletons. Many counts were recorded for this clonotype. No antigen is known for it. Per the germline V gene, CDR1 is DFQATT and CDR2 is SNEGSKA (reference sequence). V lost 6 bases, J lost 4 bases, and 21 bases stayed unmatched. The CDR3 runs 18 residues. The study, taken as a whole, reports: There was a bias toward anti-spike CD8 responses in VDJdb matching, which missed private and CD4 specificities.

This sequence joins TRBV20-1 and TRBJ2-5; TRBD2 matches at 9 bases. This TCR was recovered from an adult who was a healthcare worker with PCR-confirmed SARS-CoV-2 infection or an uninfected control (not recorded which). Sequenced sample: whole blood. This chain's CDR3 is CSAFVGGGASGIGETQYF. CDR3 nucleotides: TGCAGTGCCTTCGTAGGCGGGGGGGCCAGTGGGATAGGAGAGACCCAGTACTTC.